The rows below give T cell receptor beta chains drawn from one sample of a study of T cell repertoires in cytomegalovirus infection. TCRdb re-called the reads with MiXCR, one entry per CDR3 protein. Here the sample spans about 490,000 distinct CDR3 sequences, about 30% being singletons. The sample was PBMCs. The receptors here all came from a human donor in good health (CMV status not recorded). Some clones in this sample may be carry-over from other donors' samples. Each CDR3 is given with its conserved first and last residue. Fields, in order: J gene, V gene, CDR3 protein.

j_gene: TRBJ1-2; v_gene: TRBV10-3; CDR3aa: CAISDAGGNYGYTF
j_gene: TRBJ2-5; v_gene: TRBV28; CDR3aa: CASSLGAAGGGPKETQYF
j_gene: TRBJ1-2; v_gene: TRBV12-3/TRBV12-4; CDR3aa: CASRTTGYGGYTF
j_gene: TRBJ2-1; v_gene: TRBV6-5; CDR3aa: CASSLAGFNEQIF
j_gene: TRBJ2-1; v_gene: TRBV6-5; CDR3aa: CASSPEWGNEQFF
j_gene: TRBJ2-1; v_gene: TRBV6-5; CDR3aa: CASSRTVLSYNEQFF
j_gene: TRBJ2-1; v_gene: TRBV20-1; CDR3aa: CSAPGLAGGRGEQFF
j_gene: TRBJ1-1; v_gene: TRBV28; CDR3aa: CASSYRGLTEAFF
j_gene: TRBJ2-1; v_gene: TRBV6-1; CDR3aa: CASSAREGRANEQFF
j_gene: TRBJ2-1; v_gene: TRBV7-9; CDR3aa: CASSLTARWTSNTYNEQFF
j_gene: TRBJ2-1; v_gene: TRBV18; CDR3aa: CASSPPGLYNEQFF
j_gene: TRBJ2-3; v_gene: TRBV14; CDR3aa: CASSQLQGDTQYF
j_gene: TRBJ2-3; v_gene: TRBV7-9; CDR3aa: CASSLGRMTDTQYF
j_gene: TRBJ2-3; v_gene: TRBV24-1; CDR3aa: CATSDPTDSSTDTQYF
j_gene: TRBJ2-5; v_gene: TRBV28; CDR3aa: CAIARGARETQYF
j_gene: TRBJ1-4; v_gene: TRBV7-9; CDR3aa: CASNRQANEKLFF
j_gene: TRBJ2-7; v_gene: TRBV28; CDR3aa: CASKSGTGGYYEQYF
j_gene: TRBJ1-5; v_gene: TRBV6-2/TRBV6-3; CDR3aa: CASSYGDQPQHF
j_gene: TRBJ2-7; v_gene: TRBV11-2; CDR3aa: CASSLDSGRYEQYF
j_gene: TRBJ2-1; v_gene: TRBV4-1; CDR3aa: CASSQGTSGMRSEQFF
j_gene: TRBJ1-2; v_gene: TRBV12-3/TRBV12-4; CDR3aa: CASSFARGGGYTF
j_gene: TRBJ2-3; v_gene: TRBV7-2; CDR3aa: CASSPLAGGPSTDTQYF
j_gene: TRBJ1-2; v_gene: TRBV7-2; CDR3aa: CASSSGTNYGYTF
j_gene: TRBJ2-7; v_gene: TRBV7-6; CDR3aa: CASRRGLADSSYEQYF
j_gene: TRBJ1-4; v_gene: TRBV28; CDR3aa: CASSGGGGEKLFF
j_gene: TRBJ2-5; v_gene: TRBV13; CDR3aa: CASSPAAQETQYF
j_gene: TRBJ1-1; v_gene: TRBV28; CDR3aa: CASRTGPEAFF
j_gene: TRBJ1-1; v_gene: TRBV7-3; CDR3aa: CASSLLSNTDAFF
j_gene: TRBJ2-1; v_gene: TRBV6-4; CDR3aa: CASSDSSSMTSGRARSYNEQFF
j_gene: TRBJ1-1; v_gene: TRBV7-6; CDR3aa: CASSRAPWGAAFF
j_gene: TRBJ1-5; v_gene: TRBV6-5; CDR3aa: CASRPPGQTQPQHF
j_gene: TRBJ1-6; v_gene: TRBV7-2; CDR3aa: CASSEQGWNSPLHF
j_gene: TRBJ2-6; v_gene: TRBV7-2; CDR3aa: CASSLETGFLSGANVLTF
j_gene: TRBJ1-1; v_gene: TRBV28; CDR3aa: CASSLFSPLVTEAFF
j_gene: TRBJ2-1; v_gene: TRBV20-1; CDR3aa: CSAILANSYNEQFF
j_gene: TRBJ2-5; v_gene: TRBV12-3/TRBV12-4; CDR3aa: CASSPHQRGQETQYF
j_gene: TRBJ2-1; v_gene: TRBV4-1; CDR3aa: CASSQESGYTAYNEQFF
j_gene: TRBJ2-1; v_gene: TRBV15; CDR3aa: CATSAAGGFYNEQFF
j_gene: TRBJ2-1; v_gene: TRBV30; CDR3aa: CAWIPSGSLNEQFF
j_gene: TRBJ1-1; v_gene: TRBV7-2; CDR3aa: CASGPLGAGGAGTEAFF
j_gene: TRBJ2-4; v_gene: TRBV19; CDR3aa: CASSPFQGIAKNIQYF
j_gene: TRBJ2-7; v_gene: TRBV27; CDR3aa: CASSLGRAEQYF
j_gene: TRBJ1-1; v_gene: TRBV7-8; CDR3aa: CASSLTEVNTEAFF
j_gene: TRBJ2-5; v_gene: TRBV11-2; CDR3aa: CASSRRAGSETQYF
j_gene: TRBJ1-5; v_gene: TRBV28; CDR3aa: CASSPYRDPDQPQHF
j_gene: TRBJ1-2; v_gene: TRBV7-2; CDR3aa: CASSSGTDPRYTF
j_gene: TRBJ1-1; v_gene: TRBV12-5; CDR3aa: CASGSEGGLDTEAFF
j_gene: TRBJ2-5; v_gene: TRBV7-8; CDR3aa: CASIAGTGPWKTQYF
j_gene: TRBJ1-4; v_gene: TRBV7-6; CDR3aa: CASGGPEKLFF
j_gene: TRBJ1-6; v_gene: TRBV7-2; CDR3aa: CASSSFPGTPNSPLHF
j_gene: TRBJ2-3; v_gene: TRBV29-1; CDR3aa: CSAGVAGSTDTQYF
j_gene: TRBJ1-2; v_gene: TRBV28; CDR3aa: CASSSEDRVPYGYTF
j_gene: TRBJ2-5; v_gene: TRBV10-2; CDR3aa: CASSEPRDGQGAQYF
j_gene: TRBJ1-5; v_gene: TRBV6-2/TRBV6-3; CDR3aa: CASSYSYGTHFSNQPQHF
j_gene: TRBJ1-4; v_gene: TRBV4-1; CDR3aa: CASSQDGTGREKLFF
j_gene: TRBJ2-2; v_gene: TRBV27; CDR3aa: CATRTGVSTGELFF